Given below is one TCR beta chain in context. Antigen: not known. Each sample had at least 6.5 million PBMCs isolated. Extraction of total RNA produced a minimum of 6 micrograms from each sample. CDR3 size: 15 residues. The germline V and J ends were trimmed by 0 bases and 4 bases, with 12 bases remaining between them. CDR1 is MNHEY, CDR2 SMNVEV, per germline (reference sequence). This sample is part of a study of blood T cells in healthy people across ages. Study-level results: Correlation between TCR beta diversity and naive T cell percentage was strong. Diversity figures derived from one million T cells were judged to underestimate the true value.

Next came a second PCR, run for about 7 to 12 cycles, which used a sample-barcoded 5' primer along with a J-beta primer mix. Using its own MiXCR run on the 5' RACE reads, TCRdb lists one record per CDR3 protein. Found here are roughly 410,000 distinct CDR3 sequences, approximately 51% of them singletons; the top ten hold roughly 51%. The V call is TRBV27, the J call TRBJ1-2, with D possibly matching TRBD1 (5 bases). This TCR was recovered from a man aged 55 to 69 in good health. Sequencing was done on a sample of blood. CDR3 residues: CASSLSPDSRYGYTF. DNA for the CDR3: TGTGCCAGCAGTTTATCGCCCGACAGTCGCTATGGCTACACCTTC.